A single count supports the clone carrying this T cell receptor beta chain. Data came from immunoSEQ multiplex PCR; TCRdb stores just in-frame clones and leaves some out. The sample includes 61,000 or so clones, 90% to 95% of them seen just once. V lost 4 bases to trimming and J lost 3 bases, with 9 bases between them. Looked up from germline, CDR1 is SGHTA and CDR2 is FQGTGA. The CDR3 totals 14 residues. The record originates from a study of T cell changes during pregnancy in multiple sclerosis. Specimen: CD4+ T cells from peripheral blood mononuclear cells, collected before pregnancy. The genes are TRBV7-3 and TRBJ2-2; perhaps TRBD1 as D (5 bases). The origin of this receptor is a female donor with multiple sclerosis, enrolled in a pregnancy study. The CDR3 DNA follows: TGTGCCAGCAGCTCTCAGGGCTACACCGGGGAGCTGTTTTTT. The encoded protein is CASSSQGYTGELFF. Together with reference TRBV7-3 and TRBJ2-2, the CDR3 gives the full variable domain: GAGVSQTPSNKVTEKGKYVELRCDPISGHTALYWYRQSLGQGPEFLIYFQGTGAADDSGLPNDRFFAVRPEGSVSTLKIQRTERGDSAVYLCASSSQGYTGELFFGEGSRLTVL.